This entry lists 20 T cell receptor beta chains sequenced from one sample in a study of breast tumors, draining lymph nodes, adjacent tissues. MiXCR was run by TCRdb on the multiplex PCR reads, yielding one entry per CDR3 protein. The data contain about 66,000 distinct CDR3 sequences, around two fifths of them singletons. Specimen: breast tumor tissue. The receptors shown here come from a female donor with breast cancer. Some clones in this sample may be carry-over from other donors' samples.

The V gene is TRBV6-5, the J gene TRBJ2-5, with D possibly matching TRBD2 (6 bases). CDR3 size: 13 residues. CDR1 and CDR2 from the germline V gene are MNHEY and SVGAGI. Between the trimmed V and J ends, which lost 3 bases and 4 bases, there was a span of 9 bases. CDR3 bases: TGTGCCAGCAGTTATGTGGGGGGAGAGACCCAGTACTTC. Protein product: CASSYVGGETQYF.

This clonotype appeared a few times. With a much larger clone just one base away, this may be a read error. The CDR3 ends on some other residue instead of the conserved phenylalanine or tryptophan, so this is likely a read error. This chain links TRBV7-9 with TRBJ2-3; D is unclear. Per germline, CDR1 SEHNR and CDR2 FQNEAQ (reference sequence). CDR3 size: 14 residues. Trimming removed 3 bases from V and 4 bases from J, with 11 bases in between. CDR3 protein: CASSFISNSDTQYL. The CDR3 DNA is TGTGCCAGCAGCTTTATTAGTAATTCAGATACGCAGTATCTT.

Comment on this clonotype: The missing conserved phenylalanine or tryptophan at the end of this CDR3 makes a read error likely. For the CDR3, the DNA is TGTGCCAGCAGACACGACTCCGGTTATGGCTACACCTCC. It is translated as CASRHDSGYGYTS. The chain has TRBV2 and TRBJ1-2; D unclear. The germline CDR1 and CDR2 sequences are SNHLY and FYNNEI. Trimming removed 6 bases at V and 5 bases at J, with 13 bases between. The CDR3 is 13 residues long.

This clonotype was seen many times. This chain links TRBV4-2 with TRBJ2-1; D remains ambiguous. V was clipped by 0 bases and J by 1 base, with 10 bases between them. Germline V gene lookup returns CDR1 LGHNA and CDR2 YNFKEQ. The CDR3 is made up of 16 amino acids. CDR3: CASSQDPGNSYNEQFF. In nucleotides, the CDR3 is TGTGCCAGCAGCCAAGATCCAGGAAATTCCTACAATGAGCAGTTCTTC.

In regard to this clonotype: A much bigger clone sits one base away, suggesting this may be a read error. J is TRBJ2-7 and V is TRBV6-5, with unresolved D. Germline V gene data show CDR1 as MNHEY and CDR2 as SVGAGI. The CDR3 runs 13 residues. The V end was cut by 5 bases, the J end by 0 bases, with 8 bases between. As DNA, the CDR3 is TGTGCCAGCAGTCGGTGGCACTCCTACGAGCAGTACTTC. This gives the protein CASSRWHSYEQYF.

This clonotype came up many times. The V and J genes are TRBV3-1 and TRBJ2-7; no firm D call. CDR1 and CDR2 from the germline V gene are LGHDT and YNNKEL (reference sequence). CDR3 size: 14 residues. V lost 7 bases, J lost 3 bases, and 16 bases lay in between. CDR3 DNA: TGTGCCAGCACCTTGACGGCCCGGAACTACGAGCAGTACTTC. Translating it yields CASTLTARNYEQYF.

Of note for this clonotype: Being one base from a much bigger clone, this may be a read error. The chain combines TRBV6-6 with TRBJ2-1; D is undetermined. Per germline, CDR1 MNHNY and CDR2 SVGAGI (reference sequence). CDR3 length: 16 amino acids. The CDR3, as DNA: TGTGCCGGCAGTTACTCGGTAGGCATCTCCTACAATGAGCAGTTCTTC. Residues: CAGSYSVGISYNEQFF.

This clonotype was counted ten times or more. V usage is TRBV20-1 and J usage is TRBJ2-2; 8 nucleotides match TRBD2. Germline CDR1 reads DFQATT; CDR2 reads SNEGSKA (reference sequence). This CDR3 has 15 amino acids. V lost 2 bases to trimming and J lost 4 bases; unmatched junction nucleotides: 6. In nucleotides, the CDR3 is TGCAGTGCTAGATACCGACTAGCGACCACCGGGGAGCTGTTTTTT. This encodes CSARYRLATTGELFF.

As to this clonotype: This clone may be a read error of a much larger clone one base away. The chain employs TRBV12-3 or TRBV12-4 and TRBJ2-7; TRBD1 agrees at 9 bases. The CDR3 consists of 15 residues. CDR3 nucleotides: TGTGCCAGCAGTTTCTTTCGGGACAGGGACGCGGTGCAGCACTTC. This translates into CASSFFRDRDAVQHF.

The chain carries TRBV7-9 and TRBJ2-5; tentatively, D is TRBD2 (7 bases). V was pared by 3 bases and J by 7 bases, with 15 bases between. The CDR3 is 14 residues long. Per the germline V gene, CDR1 is SEHNR and CDR2 is FQNEAQ (reference sequence). The CDR3 DNA reads as TGTGCCAGCAGCTTTGGGGGGGGGCGATTGACCCAGTACTTC. It codes for CASSFGGGRLTQYF.

In its sample, this clonotype was seen many times. The chain couples TRBV7-9 to TRBJ2-1; 12 nucleotides match TRBD2. Germline CDR1 reads SEHNR; CDR2 reads FQNEAQ (reference sequence). After removal of 5 bases from V and 7 bases from J, the junction contained 9 bases not matched to a gene. The CDR3 length is 16 residues. The CDR3 region has the DNA TGTGCCAGCAGCCCCCCGACTAGCGGGAGCCTAAATGAGCAGTTCTTC. Its protein is CASSPPTSGSLNEQFF.

The chain joins TRBV12-3 or TRBV12-4 to TRBJ1-2; possibly TRBD1 for D (6 bases). Between the trimmed V and J ends, which lost 3 bases and 10 bases, there was a span of 15 bases. The CDR3 contains 13 residues. DNA of the CDR3: TGTGCCAGCAGTTTCGGGGGGCCTGGGGACTACACCTTC. This sequence encodes CASSFGGPGDYTF.

In regard to this clonotype: At one boundary the junction diverges from the germline segment, which might be a read error. The chain carries TRBV20-1 and TRBJ1-4; no definite D call. The CDR3 runs 12 residues. CDR1 DFQATT and CDR2 SNEGSKA come from the germline V gene (reference sequence). This chain's CDR3 is CSATRTNEQLFF. For the CDR3, the DNA is TGCAGTGCTACCAGAACTAATGAACAACTGTTTTTT.

The CDR3 loop reads CSARESVLGTGANVLTF. The CDR3 coding sequence is TGCAGTGCTAGAGAATCTGTTTTGGGGACTGGGGCCAACGTCCTGACTTTC. The chain carries TRBV20-1 and TRBJ2-6; D unresolved. Trimming removed 0 bases at V and 2 bases at J, with 14 bases between. The CDR3 is 17 residues long. The V gene's germline CDR1 is DFQATT and CDR2 SNEGSKA (reference sequence).

This clonotype has a count of ten or more. V gene TRBV12-3 or TRBV12-4 combines with J gene TRBJ2-1; 13 nucleotides match TRBD2. J lost 8 bases, V lost 6 bases, and 7 bases had no gene match. The length of the CDR3 is 15 residues. The CDR3 region is CASSPTSGGADEQFF. The DNA of the CDR3 is TGTGCCAGCAGCCCAACTAGCGGGGGGGCCGATGAGCAGTTCTTC.

This clonotype was recorded at least ten times. The chain recombines TRBV6-5 with TRBJ2-7; no clear D gene. The CDR3 runs 13 residues. V lost 2 bases and J 3 bases, leaving 8 bases between the germline ends. Germline loops: CDR1 MNHEY, CDR2 SVGAGI. The CDR3 bases are TGTGCCAGCAGTTACGGCCCCAGCTACGAGCAGTACTTC. Translating gives CASSYGPSYEQYF.

This clonotype has a handful of counts. The J gene is TRBJ1-1, the V gene TRBV19, with D hard to call. Germline values: CDR1 LNHDA, CDR2 SQIVND (reference sequence). Trimming removed 5 bases from V and 5 bases from J, with 9 bases in between. The CDR3 sequence is 12 residues long. CDR3 DNA sequence: TGTGCCAGTAGTTCGCACCGGACTGAAGCTTTCTTT. It specifies CASSSHRTEAFF. Full variable domain (outside the CDR3, taken from reference TRBV19 and TRBJ1-1): DGGITQSPKYLFRKEGQNVTLSCEQNLNHDAMYWYRQDPGQGLRLIYYSQIVNDFQKGDIAEGYSVSREKKESFPLTVTSAQKNPTAFYLCASSSHRTEAFFGQGTRLTVV.

This clonotype was recorded many times. The chain combines TRBV4-2 with TRBJ2-7, with TRBD2 identical over 8 bases. The germline gives CDR1 LGHNA, CDR2 YNFKEQ. The trim removed 4 bases at V and 5 bases at J, leaving 28 bases unmatched. The CDR3 covers 21 residues. The CDR3 region has the DNA TGTGCCAGCAGCCCCCGAGTAAGCGGGAGCCGGCCTTTGGGGAGTTCTCACGAGCAGTACTTC. It codes for CASSPRVSGSRPLGSSHEQYF.

The sample holds many counts of this clonotype. The DNA of the CDR3 is TGTGCCAGCAGCTTACAGGGGGACAATCAGCCCCAGCATTTT. It translates to CASSLQGDNQPQHF. The chain has TRBV12-3 or TRBV12-4 and TRBJ1-5; 8 bases are a match to TRBD1. The CDR3 sequence is 14 residues long. V gave up 6 bases and J gave up 3 bases; unmatched junction bases: 4.

This clonotype was seen more than once but under ten times. This may come from a read error, since a much larger clone is one base off. The genes are TRBV5-8 and TRBJ1-2; no definite D call. Germline-derived CDR1 and CDR2 are SGHTS and YDEGEE. The V end was cut by 7 bases, the J end by 6 bases, with 22 bases between. The CDR3 has 15 residues. The CDR3 protein is CASSKRPAQVDGYTF. Written as DNA, the CDR3 is TGTGCCAGCTCCAAACGTCCCGCCCAGGTAGATGGCTACACCTTC.